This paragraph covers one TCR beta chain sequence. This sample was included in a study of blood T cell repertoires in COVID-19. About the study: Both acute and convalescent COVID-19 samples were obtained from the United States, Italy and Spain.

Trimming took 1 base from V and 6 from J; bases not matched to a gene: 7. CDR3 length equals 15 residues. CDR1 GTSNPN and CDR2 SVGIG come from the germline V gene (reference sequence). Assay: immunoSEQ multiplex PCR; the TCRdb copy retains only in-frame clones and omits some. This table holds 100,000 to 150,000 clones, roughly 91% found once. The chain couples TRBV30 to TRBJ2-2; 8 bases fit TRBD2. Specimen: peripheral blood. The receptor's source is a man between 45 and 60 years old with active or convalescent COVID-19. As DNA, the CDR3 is TGTGCCTGGAGTGATTACCTAGCGGGTCCCGGGGAGCTGTTTTTT. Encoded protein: CAWSDYLAGPGELFF.